These 4 T cell receptor beta chains were all obtained from the same sample, sequenced in a study of OX40 agonist ivuxolimab in advanced cancers. The assay was immunoSEQ multiplex PCR, and TCRdb's table has in-frame clones only and misses some. The sample carries about 58,000 clones, roughly nine tenths recorded once. Here the sequenced sample was CD4+ or CD8+ T cells sorted from blood, taken in a trial of the OX40 agonist ivuxolimab. The receptor set was obtained from an adult with an advanced solid tumor such as melanoma, head and neck, liver or kidney cancer.

As for this clone: Compared with germline, one end of the junction differs, possibly owing to a read error. Other DNA sequences within the sample encode an identical CDR3. The chain uses TRBV15 and TRBJ2-4; D is perhaps TRBD1 (5 bases). The CDR3 extends over 15 amino acids. Germline V lookup: CDR1 LNHNV, CDR2 YYDKDF (reference sequence). The CDR3 loop is CATSRDIGAKNIQYF. The CDR3 DNA reads TGTGCCACTAGCAGAGATATAGGGGCTAAAAACATTCAGTACTTC.

V and J are TRBV15 and TRBJ1-2, with a possible D match to TRBD1 (5 bases). The CDR3 covers 13 residues. Germline V gives CDR1 LNHNV, CDR2 YYDKDF (reference sequence). The germline V and J ends were trimmed by 8 bases and 6 bases, with 16 bases remaining between them. Here the CDR3 DNA reads TGTGCCACCCAGGACAAGTCCTTACATGGCTACACCTTC. This encodes CATQDKSLHGYTF.

This sequence joins TRBV10-3 and TRBJ1-2; maybe TRBD1 (6 bases). The length of the CDR3 is 14 residues. V lost 4 bases, J lost 1 base, and 10 bases lay in between. CDR1 and CDR2 from the germline V gene are ENHRY and SYGVKD. CDR3 bases: TGTGCCATCAGTGCGTTCAGGGGTAACTATGGCTACACCTTC. As protein: CAISAFRGNYGYTF.

J is TRBJ2-5 and V is TRBV2, with D uncertain. The V gene's germline CDR1 is SNHLY and CDR2 FYNNEI. The ends were cut back, 5 bases at V and 3 bases at J, with 4 bases in the middle. The CDR3 is made up of 11 amino acids. The chain's CDR3 is CASSLKETQYF. For the CDR3, the DNA is TGTGCCAGCAGTCTTAAAGAGACCCAGTACTTC.